Each of the 14 T cell receptor beta chains below was sequenced from the same sample in a study of identical twins. TCRdb reprocessed the 5' RACE reads via MiXCR and lists one record per CDR3 protein. This table has around 100,000 distinct CDR3 sequences, just under 6% appearing once. The source material was memory T cells sorted from blood. These TCRs come from a woman between 45 and 65 years old in good health.

The J gene is TRBJ2-7, the V gene TRBV5-4; D is undetermined. V shed 1 base and J shed 11 bases, with 16 bases lying between them. CDR1 is SGHNT and CDR2 is YYREEE in the germline V gene (reference sequence). CDR3 length: 13 residues. CDR3 DNA: TGTGCCAGCAGCTTGTTTCAACGGGTGGCGGAGTACGTC. Residues: CASSLFQRVAEYV.

This clonotype was picked up a small number of times. The rearrangement links TRBV5-1 to TRBJ1-2; 7 bases match TRBD1. Trimming at V came to 0 bases and at J to 4 bases, leaving 0 bases not matched to a gene. The CDR3 totals 13 residues. Germline CDR1 and CDR2: SGHRS and YFSETQ. Here the CDR3 reads CASSLDRGYGYTF. In nucleotides, the CDR3 is TGCGCCAGCAGCTTGGACAGGGGCTATGGCTACACCTTC.

Ten or more counts support this clonotype. This rearrangement joins TRBV30 to TRBJ1-1; D is uncertain. Trimming took 8 bases from V and 5 from J, leaving 12 bases between them. CDR1 is GTSNPN, CDR2 SVGIG, per germline (reference sequence). The CDR3 contains 11 residues. CDR3 DNA: TGTGCCGACTCAAGGGAGACTGAAGCTTTCTTT. Translation gives CADSRETEAFF.

This clonotype was recorded many times. This chain joins TRBV6-1 and TRBJ2-3; 12 bases agree with TRBD2. Germline CDR1 MNHNS, CDR2 SASEGT. After removal of 7 bases from V and 3 bases from J, the junction contained 5 bases not matched to a gene. The CDR3 runs to 15 residues. CDR3 bases: TGTGCCAGCAAACTAGCGGGAGGAGAAACAGATACGCAGTATTTT. Its protein is CASKLAGGETDTQYF.

Ten or more counts support this clonotype. J is TRBJ2-2 and V is TRBV4-1; 9 bases line up with TRBD1. V shed 5 bases, J shed 6 bases, and the junction held 4 bases outside the gene matches. CDR1 and CDR2 (germline): MGHRA, YSYEKL. This CDR3 is 14 amino acids long. CDR3 amino acids: CASSKTGGSGELFF. The CDR3 nucleotides are TGCGCCAGCAGCAAGACAGGGGGGTCCGGGGAGCTGTTTTTT.

This clonotype was seen more than once but under ten times. V is TRBV19 and J is TRBJ1-6; TRBD1 aligns across 7 bases. The CDR3 extends over 14 amino acids. Germline lookup yields CDR1 LNHDA and CDR2 SQIVND (reference sequence). J gave up 5 bases and V 5 bases, and 3 bases lay outside the gene matches. In DNA, the CDR3 is TGTGCCAGTAGTCACAGGGGCGATAATTCACCCCTCCACTTT. Its protein product is CASSHRGDNSPLHF.

Many counts were recorded for this clonotype. The chain is built from TRBV12-3 or TRBV12-4 and TRBJ2-2; no clear D. This CDR3 contains 14 residues. V was pared by 2 bases and J by 3 bases, with 7 bases between. CDR3 nucleotides: TGTGCCAGCAGTTTAAAACAGCACACCGGGGAGCTGTTTTTT. Translated, it gives CASSLKQHTGELFF.

This clonotype was found many times. The chain recombines TRBV27 with TRBJ2-1; D is perhaps TRBD1 (5 bases). V was shortened by 5 bases and J by 8 bases, with 13 bases between the two germline ends. Germline assignment: CDR1 MNHEY and CDR2 SMNVEV (reference sequence). This CDR3 contains 13 residues. CDR3 sequence (DNA): TGTGCCAGCAGTCTTAGGGGTACTCATGAGCAGTTCTTC. It is translated as CASSLRGTHEQFF.

This clonotype was detected many times. The CDR3 nucleotides are TGTGCCAGCAAGGACAGGGTTTCTGAGGAGCTGTTTTTT. Protein: CASKDRVSEELFF. The V call is TRBV12-3 or TRBV12-4, the J call TRBJ2-2; TRBD1 matches 8 bases. The CDR3 runs to 13 residues. The trim removed 7 bases at V and 10 bases at J, leaving 8 bases unmatched.

Ten or more counts support this clonotype. The V call is TRBV11-2, the J call TRBJ1-1, with D possibly TRBD1 on 6 matching bases. The CDR3 loop spans 15 amino acids. Trimming took 5 bases from V and 4 from J, leaving 17 bases between them. Germline loops: CDR1 SGHAT, CDR2 FQNNGV. CDR3 sequence: CASSARLGGGTEAFF. CDR3 nucleotide sequence: TGTGCCAGCAGCGCTAGGTTGGGGGGCGGCACTGAAGCTTTCTTT.

This clonotype was counted many times. This chain connects TRBV7-2 to TRBJ2-5; D gene uncertain. The germline V gene has CDR1 SGHTA and CDR2 FQGNSA. The CDR3 totals 14 residues. Between the trimmed V and J ends, which lost 1 base and 1 base, there was a span of 7 bases. The CDR3 DNA follows: TGTGCCAGCAGCTTAGGGGCGGTCCAAGAGACCCAGTACTTC. Amino acid sequence: CASSLGAVQETQYF. The full variable domain, completed using reference TRBV7-2 and TRBJ2-5, is GAGVSQSPSNKVTEKGKDVELRCDPISGHTALYWYRQSLGQGLEFLIYFQGNSAPDKSGLPSDRFSAERTGGSVSTLTIQRTQQEDSAVYLCASSLGAVQETQYFGPGTRLLVL.

Many counts were recorded for this clonotype. This chain connects TRBV9 to TRBJ2-7; no firm D call. Between the trimmed V and J ends, which lost 0 bases and 3 bases, there was a span of 10 bases. Germline CDR1 is SGDLS and CDR2 is YYNGEE. The CDR3 extends over 14 amino acids. This CDR3 reads CASSVVGYYYEQYF. For the CDR3, the DNA is TGTGCCAGCAGCGTAGTTGGCTATTACTACGAGCAGTACTTC.

This clonotype was observed at least ten times. The chain combines TRBV9 with TRBJ2-3; 7 nucleotides agree with TRBD1. Trimming at V came to 3 bases and at J to 2 bases, leaving 3 bases not matched to a gene. CDR3 size: 14 residues. Germline V gene sequence: CDR1 SGDLS, CDR2 YYNGEE. CDR3 in amino acids: CASSAGTVTDTQYF. Written as DNA, the CDR3 is TGTGCCAGCAGCGCCGGGACAGTCACAGATACGCAGTATTTT.

This clonotype was observed a handful of times. The V call is TRBV6-5, the J call TRBJ2-1, with a possible D match to TRBD1 (6 bases). Germline-derived CDR1 and CDR2 are MNHEY and SVGAGI. Trimming removed 6 bases from V and 6 bases from J, with 15 bases in between. The CDR3 totals 14 residues. In DNA, the CDR3 is TGTGCCAGCAGAGACAGGAGTAAGCCCAATGAGCAGTTCTTC. It is translated as CASRDRSKPNEQFF.